This TCR beta chain was found in a study of regulatory T cells in long-lasting Graves disease. Study-wide points: Persistent disease preferred TRBV28, TRBJ1-2 and TRBJ2-5.

HTBI primers from iRepertoire and Arm-PCR of CDR3 regions yielded the TCR beta libraries. MiXCR was run by TCRdb on the multiplex PCR reads, yielding one entry per CDR3 protein. This table has 350,000 to 550,000 distinct CDR3 sequences, about 15% appearing once. This clonotype was seen a handful of times. Antigen unknown. Time point specified: newly diagnosed GD, antithyroid drugs for less than 3 months. From RNA extracted from PBMCs, the TCR library was made. Germline V lookup: CDR1 LNHNV, CDR2 YYDKDF (reference sequence). This CDR3 is 19 amino acids long. The V gene end was trimmed by 0 bases and the J gene end by 3 bases; junction bases not matched to a gene: 4. These same records also appear under a second study, on T cells in Graves' hyperthyroidism and ophthalmopathy. That source notes: Most thyroid clonotypes that were expanded above 0.001 also turned up in blood. Before onset, ophthalmopathy was predicted by the model a median 6.5 months earlier.

This receptor was taken from a woman in her thirties with Graves disease. Sample: peripheral blood mononuclear cells (PBMCs), taken at new diagnosis, from a patient treated with antithyroid drugs. The chain links TRBV15 to TRBJ2-6, with 14 bases that match TRBD2. CDR3 protein: CATSRDEGLAGVGANVLTF. The CDR3 DNA reads as TGTGCCACCAGCAGAGATGAGGGACTAGCGGGAGTTGGGGCCAACGTCCTGACTTTC. Complete variable domain (other parts from reference TRBV15 and TRBJ2-6): DAMVIQNPRYQVTQFGKPVTLSCSQTLNHNVMYWYQQKSSQAPKLLFHYYDKDFNNEADTPDNFQSRRPNTSFCFLDIRSPGLGDTAMYLCATSRDEGLAGVGANVLTFGAGSRLTVL.